This T cell receptor (beta chain) originates from a study of blood T cells in healthy people across ages. Points on this clonotype: Antigen: not known.

CDR3 size: 12 residues. CDR1 is LGHDT and CDR2 is YNNKEL in the germline V gene (reference sequence). The V gene lost 5 bases and the J gene lost 9 bases, with 14 bases spanning the gap. The second PCR ran roughly 6 to 11 cycles with a sample-barcoded 5' primer and J-beta primers. Each CDR3 protein gets one entry after TCRdb re-called the 5' RACE reads with MiXCR. The sample records over 550,000 distinct CDR3 sequences, about 30% being singletons. General observations from the study: With donor CMV status unknown, expanded clonotype changes were possibly confounded.

This chain links TRBV3-1 with TRBJ2-7; D not resolved. The sequence derives from a woman older than 75 in good health. The sample was blood. CDR3 sequence reads: CASSEIDTAQYF. The DNA for the CDR3 is TGTGCCAGCAGCGAAATCGACACCGCGCAGTACTTC.